This T cell receptor (beta chain) was recorded in a study of STAT5B mutations in CD4+ large granular lymphocyte leukemia. Sequencing used immunoSEQ multiplex PCR; TCRdb keeps in-frame clones, though not all of them. This table has tens of thousands of clones, 84% appearing once. CDR1 SNHLY and CDR2 FYNNEI come from the germline V gene. The CDR3 totals 14 residues. V shed 6 bases and J shed 16 bases, with 25 bases lying between them. Broader study findings: Main leukemic clonotypes were patient-specific, but more than 20% appeared at low frequency elsewhere. Data were not HLA-matched across samples. Compared with healthy controls (2/35), patient top clones favored TRBV06 (8/27).

In the case of this clone: Its antigen is still unknown.

The receptor comes from a human donor in good health. The chain links TRBV2 to TRBJ2-1; the D is unclear. The specimen sequenced was CD4+ T cells from blood buffy coats. The CDR3 protein is CASSDPSRPDTSFF. The CDR3 coding sequence is TGTGCCAGCAGCGACCCCAGTAGGCCCGATACATCATTCTTC.